This T cell receptor beta chain was captured by sequencing in a study of spatial heterogeneity in lung cancer. As for the study in general: Alpha-chain sequences were consistently detected less often than beta-chain sequences. Study conclusions and caveats: In tumors, expanded intratumoral alpha and beta TCR counts tracked mutation counts.

Time point: sample taken at primary tumor resection. This clonotype was recorded at least ten times. The antigen remains unidentified. The germline V gene encodes CDR1 MNHEY and CDR2 SMNVEV (reference sequence). The CDR3 runs 13 residues. The germline V and J ends were trimmed by 5 bases and 4 bases, with 8 bases remaining between them. TCRdb itself ran the 5' RACE reads through MiXCR, one entry per CDR3 protein. The repertoire consists of 17,000 or so distinct CDR3 sequences, with less than 7.5% occurring once and the leading ten covering 6.5% to 7%. The sequence came from a male donor with early-stage non-small cell lung cancer. The chain links TRBV27 to TRBJ2-2; D gene uncertain. Sequences were derived from lung tumor tissue, sampled at surgery. The CDR3 is CASSGSSTGELFF. For the CDR3, the DNA is TGTGCCAGCAGTGGGTCCTCCACCGGGGAGCTGTTTTTT.